Below, 2 T cell receptor beta chains from the same sample are listed, as sequenced in a study of blood T cell repertoires in COVID-19. The method was immunoSEQ multiplex PCR; TCRdb's version includes in-frame clones alone and lacks a portion of them. The sample comprises roughly 100,000 clones, approximately 87% of which are singletons, and 11% rests with the top ten. The sample consisted of peripheral blood. The receptors shown here come from a young woman with acute or convalescent COVID-19.

The chain combines TRBV2 with TRBJ1-6; D gene uncertain. The CDR3 extends over 15 amino acids. The ends were cut back, 1 base at V and 10 bases at J, with 14 bases in the middle. Germline loops: CDR1 SNHLY, CDR2 FYNNEI. The CDR3 protein is CASSEGGSGWSPLHF. CDR3 DNA sequence: TGTGCCAGCAGTGAAGGAGGGTCCGGTTGGTCACCCCTCCACTTT.

The chain couples TRBV6-5 to TRBJ2-7, with unresolved D. Looked up from germline, CDR1 is MNHEY and CDR2 is SVGAGI. The V end was cut by 0 bases, the J end by 0 bases, with 3 bases between. The CDR3 contains 13 residues. The CDR3 here is CASSYSGSYEQYF. As DNA, the CDR3 is TGTGCCAGCAGTTACTCCGGCTCCTACGAGCAGTACTTC.